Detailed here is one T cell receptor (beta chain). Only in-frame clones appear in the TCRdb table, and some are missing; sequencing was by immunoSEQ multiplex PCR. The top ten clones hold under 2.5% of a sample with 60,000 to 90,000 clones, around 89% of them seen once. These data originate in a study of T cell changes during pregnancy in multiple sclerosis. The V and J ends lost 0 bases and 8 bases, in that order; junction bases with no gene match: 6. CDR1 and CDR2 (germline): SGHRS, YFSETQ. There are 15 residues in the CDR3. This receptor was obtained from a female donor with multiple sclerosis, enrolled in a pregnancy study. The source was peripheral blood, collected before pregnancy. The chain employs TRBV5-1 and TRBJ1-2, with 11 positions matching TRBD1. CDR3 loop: CASSLAGQGVGGYTF. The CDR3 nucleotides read TGCGCCAGCAGCTTGGCGGGACAGGGGGTCGGAGGCTACACCTTC.